The 15 T cell receptor beta chains below all came from one sample that was sequenced in a study of cytomegalovirus exposure and HLA in healthy donors. Sequenced by immunoSEQ multiplex PCR; TCRdb stores in-frame clones only, minus some. The sample yields about 130,000 clones, over 80% seen once. Material for sequencing was PBMCs. These receptors were taken from a young woman in good health and CMV-seropositive.

This chain uses TRBV28 with TRBJ2-1, with D perhaps matching TRBD2 (6 bases). Between the trimmed V and J ends, which lost 4 bases and 2 bases, there was a span of 15 bases. The CDR3 runs 16 residues. Looked up from germline, CDR1 is MDHEN and CDR2 is SYDVKM. DNA for the CDR3: TGTGCCAGCAGTTCTAAGCGGGTAGCCCCCTACAATGAGCAGTTCTTC. Amino acids: CASSSKRVAPYNEQFF.

The rearrangement uses TRBV28 and TRBJ1-1; the D gene is possibly TRBD1 (5 bases). CDR1 is MDHEN, CDR2 SYDVKM, per germline. The CDR3 spans 15 residues. Trimming took off 2 bases at V and 3 bases at J, with 13 bases between the two ends. DNA for the CDR3: TGTGCCAGCAGTTTACAGCAGGGATCGTACACTGAAGCTTTCTTT. This codes for CASSLQQGSYTEAFF. Using reference TRBV28 and TRBJ1-1 for the parts outside the CDR3, the full variable domain is DVKVTQSSRYLVKRTGEKVFLECVQDMDHENMFWYRQDPGLGLRLIYFSYDVKMKEKGDIPEGYSVSREKKERFSLILESASTNQTSMYLCASSLQQGSYTEAFFGQGTRLTVV.

This clone was seen a few times. The V and J genes are TRBV4-1 and TRBJ2-7; 11 nucleotides agree with TRBD2. The CDR3 spans 13 residues. Losses at the gene ends were 3 bases for V and 10 bases for J; bases not matched to a gene: 5. The germline V gene has CDR1 MGHRA and CDR2 YSYEKL. CDR3 protein: CASSHGLAGDQYF. CDR3 DNA: TGCGCCAGCAGCCACGGACTAGCGGGTGATCAGTACTTC.

In this sample, this clone turned up a few times. The chain couples TRBV5-1 to TRBJ2-3; D is ambiguous. CDR3 size: 13 residues. Germline lookup yields CDR1 SGHRS and CDR2 YFSETQ. Trimming stripped 4 bases from V and 4 bases from J, with 10 bases between. The CDR3 DNA follows: TGCGCCAGCAGCCCCGCGATCGCAGATACGCAGTATTTT. Amino acids: CASSPAIADTQYF.

The V gene is TRBV6-5, the J gene TRBJ2-5; D not certain. The germline CDR1 and CDR2 sequences are MNHEY and SVGAGI. Between the trimmed V and J ends, which lost 0 bases and 1 base, there was a span of 12 bases. The CDR3 length is 16 residues. In nucleotides, the CDR3 is TGTGCCAGCAGTTACTCATACAATCCCACCCAAGAGACCCAGTACTTC. Protein: CASSYSYNPTQETQYF.

The chain couples TRBV28 to TRBJ1-1; D is undetermined. V lost 5 bases, J lost 4 bases, and 17 bases lay in between. This CDR3 contains 15 residues. The germline V gene has CDR1 MDHEN and CDR2 SYDVKM. The CDR3 DNA reads as TGTGCCAGCAGTCAACCATTCGGGGAAGGCACTGAAGCTTTCTTT. Its translation is CASSQPFGEGTEAFF.

For the CDR3, the DNA is TGTGCCAGTAGCCTAGCGGGTGCCCCAGATACGCAGTATTTT. Residues: CASSLAGAPDTQYF. This sequence joins TRBV19 and TRBJ2-3; 8 bases are shared with TRBD2. Germline CDR1 LNHDA, CDR2 SQIVND (reference sequence). V gave up 6 bases and J gave up 4 bases; unmatched junction bases: 6. CDR3 length: 14 amino acids.

The chain couples TRBV25-1 to TRBJ1-2; no reliable D call. The germline V gene encodes CDR1 MGHDK and CDR2 SYGVNS. The CDR3 runs to 13 residues. Deletions cut 4 bases from V and 2 bases from J, with 8 bases between. The CDR3 here is CASSAAGNYGYTF. In DNA, the CDR3 is TGTGCCAGCAGTGCTGCGGGAAACTATGGCTACACCTTC.

V is TRBV7-3 and J is TRBJ1-2; 7 bases map to TRBD1. Germline CDR1 reads SGHTA; CDR2 reads FQGTGA. J gave up 8 bases and V 3 bases, and 6 bases lay outside the gene matches. The CDR3 runs 13 residues. Written as DNA, the CDR3 is TGTGCCAGCAGCTTTAAAGAGGGGGCAGGCTACACCTTC. It yields the protein CASSFKEGAGYTF. The entire variable domain, with the rest obtained from reference TRBV7-3 and TRBJ1-2, is as follows: GAGVSQTPSNKVTEKGKYVELRCDPISGHTALYWYRQSLGQGPEFLIYFQGTGAADDSGLPNDRFFAVRPEGSVSTLKIQRTERGDSAVYLCASSFKEGAGYTFGSGTRLTVV.

This clone has only one observation. The J gene is TRBJ2-1, the V gene TRBV5-1; 7 nucleotides align to TRBD1. The germline gives CDR1 SGHRS, CDR2 YFSETQ. After removal of 7 bases from V and 1 base from J, the junction contained 11 bases not matched to a gene. The length of the CDR3 is 16 residues. This CDR3 reads CASSRQGGTSYNEQFF. The CDR3, as DNA: TGCGCCAGCTCCCGTCAAGGGGGCACATCCTACAATGAGCAGTTCTTC.

The J gene is TRBJ2-7, the V gene TRBV18; 10 positions match TRBD2. This CDR3 spans 15 amino acids. V was clipped by 0 bases and J by 1 base; unmatched bases: 0. CDR1 KGHSH and CDR2 LQKENI come from the germline V gene. CDR3 nucleotide sequence: TGTGCCAGCTCACCACCGACTAGCGGGTCCTACGAGCAGTACTTC. Its protein is CASSPPTSGSYEQYF. Variable domain in full (rest from reference TRBV18 and TRBJ2-7): NAGVMQNPRHLVRRRGQEARLRCSPMKGHSHVYWYRQLPEEGLKFMVYLQKENIIDESGMPKERFSAEFPKEGPSILRIQQVVRGDSAAYFCASSPPTSGSYEQYFGPGTRLTVT.

The chain recombines TRBV5-6 with TRBJ2-3, with TRBD2 as a possible D gene (6 bases). Germline CDR1 and CDR2: SGHDT and YYEEEE. CDR3 size: 15 residues. The ends were cut back, 5 bases at V and 0 bases at J, with 13 bases in the middle. CDR3 nucleotide sequence: TGTGCCAGCAGACCCGGGACTCGCAGCACAGATACGCAGTATTTT. This sequence encodes CASRPGTRSTDTQYF.

The rearrangement uses TRBV7-2 and TRBJ2-5; D ambiguous. CDR3 length: 13 residues. Trimming took off 2 bases at V and 5 bases at J, with 9 bases between the two ends. Germline lookup yields CDR1 SGHTA and CDR2 FQGNSA. This CDR3 reads CASSLKSLETQYF. DNA for the CDR3: TGTGCCAGCAGCTTAAAATCTTTGGAGACCCAGTACTTC.

This rearrangement joins TRBV5-5 to TRBJ2-2, with D perhaps matching TRBD1 (5 bases). CDR3 length equals 17 residues. The germline V gene encodes CDR1 SGHKS and CDR2 YYEKEE (reference sequence). Trimming pared 4 bases from V and 1 base from J, leaving 17 bases between. For the CDR3, the DNA is TGTGCCAGCAGCCATCTGAGAAGACAGATGAACACCGGGGAGCTGTTTTTT. As protein: CASSHLRRQMNTGELFF. Supplemented by reference TRBV5-5 and TRBJ2-2, the full variable domain reads DAGVTQSPTHLIKTRGQQVTLRCSPISGHKSVSWYQQVLGQGPQFIFQYYEKEERGRGNFPDRFSARQFPNYSSELNVNALLLGDSALYLCASSHLRRQMNTGELFFGEGSRLTVL.

This sequence joins TRBV28 and TRBJ1-2; a weak D match, TRBD1 (6 bases). The CDR3 is 14 residues long. CDR1 is MDHEN, CDR2 SYDVKM, per germline. V lost 5 bases and J 2 bases, leaving 12 bases between the germline ends. This CDR3 is CASSARTGNYGYTF. In nucleotides, the CDR3 is TGTGCCAGCAGTGCGAGAACAGGGAACTATGGCTACACCTTC.